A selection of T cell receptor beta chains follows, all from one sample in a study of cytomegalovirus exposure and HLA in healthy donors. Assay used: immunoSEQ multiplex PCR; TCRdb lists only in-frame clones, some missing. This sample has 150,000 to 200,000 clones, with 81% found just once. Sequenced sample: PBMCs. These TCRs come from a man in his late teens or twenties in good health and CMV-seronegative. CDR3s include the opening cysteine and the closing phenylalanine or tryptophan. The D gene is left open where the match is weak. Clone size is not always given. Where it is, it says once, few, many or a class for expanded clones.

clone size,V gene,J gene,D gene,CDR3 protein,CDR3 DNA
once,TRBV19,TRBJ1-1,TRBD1,CASRRDSLNTEAFF,TGTGCCAGTCGAAGGGACAGTCTTAACACTGAAGCTTTCTTT
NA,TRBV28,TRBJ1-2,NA,CASSLWLGDGYTF,TGTGCCAGCAGTTTATGGTTAGGGGATGGCTACACCTTC
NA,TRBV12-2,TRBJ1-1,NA,CASRLAPAGGLLPPEAFF,TGTGCAAGTCGCTTAGCGCCGGCAGGGGGCCTCCTGCCTCCCGAAGCTTTCTTT
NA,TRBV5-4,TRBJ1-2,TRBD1,CASTTDRGIPYGYTF,TGTGCCAGCACCACGGACAGGGGGATCCCCTATGGCTACACCTTC
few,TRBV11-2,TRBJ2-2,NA,CASILRGANTGELFF,TGTGCCAGCATCTTACGGGGGGCAAACACCGGGGAGCTGTTTTTT
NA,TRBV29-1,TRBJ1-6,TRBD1,CSVRDRGNSPLHF,TGCAGCGTCCGGGACAGGGGAAATTCACCCCTCCACTTT
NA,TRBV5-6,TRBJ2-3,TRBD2,CASSFLARESDTQYF,TGTGCCAGCAGCTTTCTGGCGCGGGAGTCAGATACGCAGTATTTT
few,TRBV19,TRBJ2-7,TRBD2,CASSMGGNSYEQYF,TGTGCCAGTAGTATGGGGGGGAACTCCTACGAGCAGTACTTC
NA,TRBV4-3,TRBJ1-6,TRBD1,CASSQDRGGQGINSPLHF,TGCGCCAGCAGCCAAGATCGAGGTGGACAGGGAATTAATTCACCCCTCCACTTT
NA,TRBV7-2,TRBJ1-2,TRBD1,CASSLDWTGGDGYTF,TGTGCCAGCAGCTTGGATTGGACAGGGGGAGACGGCTACACCTTC
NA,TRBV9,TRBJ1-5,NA,CASSVPSRGGKTENSNQPQHF,TGTGCCAGCAGCGTACCCAGTAGGGGGGGAAAAACAGAAAATAGCAATCAGCCCCAGCATTTT
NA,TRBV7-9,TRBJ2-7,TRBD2,CASSSGSSYEQYF,TGTGCCAGCAGTAGCGGGAGCTCCTACGAGCAGTACTTC
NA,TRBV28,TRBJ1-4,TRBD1,CASSPTGEHEKLFF,TGTGCCAGCAGCCCCACAGGGGAACATGAAAAACTGTTTTTT
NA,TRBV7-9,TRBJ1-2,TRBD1,CSSSFSDRTRNGYTF,TGTTCCAGCAGCTTTTCGGACAGGACGAGGAATGGCTACACCTTC
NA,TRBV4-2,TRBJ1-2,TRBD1,CASSQRIPGQGAYGYTF,TGTGCCAGCAGCCAAAGGATACCGGGACAGGGGGCCTATGGCTACACCTTC
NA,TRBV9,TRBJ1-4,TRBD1,CASSPRTGGNEKLFF,TGTGCCAGCAGCCCCCGGACAGGGGGTAATGAAAAACTGTTTTTT
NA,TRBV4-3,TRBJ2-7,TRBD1,CASSLYTGVRNEQYF,TGCGCCAGCAGCCTATATACAGGGGTGCGAAACGAGCAGTACTTC
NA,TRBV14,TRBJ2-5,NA,CASSQGWSEETQYF,TGTGCCAGCAGCCAAGGATGGTCGGAAGAGACCCAGTACTTC
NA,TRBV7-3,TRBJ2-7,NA,CASSLYATGLGEQYF,TGTGCCAGCAGCTTATACGCCACAGGCCTGGGAGAGCAGTACTTC
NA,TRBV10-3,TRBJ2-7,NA,CAISESYTYEQYF,TGTGCCATCAGTGAGTCGTATACATACGAGCAGTACTTC
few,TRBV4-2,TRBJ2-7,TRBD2,CASSQSGGYALSYEQYF,TGTGCCAGCAGCCAGTCGGGAGGCTACGCCCTCTCCTACGAGCAGTACTTC
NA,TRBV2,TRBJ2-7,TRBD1,CASGRDRDGIEQYF,TGTGCCAGCGGCCGGGACAGGGATGGAATTGAGCAGTACTTC
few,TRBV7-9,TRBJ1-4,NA,CASSSETGTNEKLFF,TGTGCCAGCAGCTCCGAGACAGGAACTAATGAAAAACTGTTTTTT
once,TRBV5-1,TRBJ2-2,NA,CASGGADTGELFF,TGCGCCAGCGGGGGGGCCGACACCGGGGAGCTGTTTTTT
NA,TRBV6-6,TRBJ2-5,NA,CASSHWDNQETQYF,TGTGCCAGCAGTCACTGGGACAACCAAGAGACCCAGTACTTC
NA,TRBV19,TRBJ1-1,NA,CASSMATSGDTEAFF,TGTGCCAGTAGTATGGCGACCTCAGGGGACACTGAAGCTTTCTTT
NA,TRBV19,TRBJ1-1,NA,CASSPPQSRGGRDTEAFF,TGTGCCAGTAGTCCTCCCCAATCCCGGGGGGGGAGAGACACTGAAGCTTTCTTT
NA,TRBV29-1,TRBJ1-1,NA,CSVDRGNTEAFF,TGCAGCGTTGACCGGGGGAACACTGAAGCTTTCTTT
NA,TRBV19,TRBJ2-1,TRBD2,CASSIRRRTPGTSKGDEQFF,TGTGCCAGTAGTATCCGACGGCGCACCCCCGGGACTAGCAAGGGCGATGAGCAGTTCTTC
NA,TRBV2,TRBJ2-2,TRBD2,CASGPGTSAGELFF,TGTGCCAGCGGTCCGGGAACTAGCGCCGGGGAGCTGTTTTTT
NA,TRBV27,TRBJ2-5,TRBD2,CASSSHLAGVQETQYF,TGTGCCAGCAGTTCCCACCTAGCGGGAGTCCAAGAGACCCAGTACTTC
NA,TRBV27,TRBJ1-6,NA,CASSEQGINSPLHF,TGTGCCAGCAGCGAACAGGGAATAAATTCACCCCTCCACTTT
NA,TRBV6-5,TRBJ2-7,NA,CASGKRNRVGEQYF,TGTGCCAGCGGAAAGCGAAATCGGGTAGGCGAGCAGTACTTC
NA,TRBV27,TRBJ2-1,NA,CASSPGHSYNEQFF,TGTGCCAGCAGTCCCGGTCACTCCTACAATGAGCAGTTCTTC
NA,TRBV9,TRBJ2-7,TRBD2,CASSVVPPSGPTYEQYF,TGTGCCAGCAGCGTAGTCCCTCCTAGCGGGCCAACCTACGAGCAGTACTTC
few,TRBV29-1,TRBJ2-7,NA,CSVVSGSYEQYF,TGCAGCGTTGTGTCAGGGTCCTACGAGCAGTACTTC
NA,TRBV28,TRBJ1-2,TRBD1,CASSLGGQTIGYTF,TGTGCCAGCAGTTTAGGGGGACAGACTATCGGCTACACCTTC
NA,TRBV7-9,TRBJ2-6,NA,CASSLPGWSGANVLTF,TGTGCCAGCAGCTTACCGGGATGGTCTGGGGCCAACGTCCTGACTTTC
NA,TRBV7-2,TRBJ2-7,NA,CASSLNSGTYEQYF,TGTGCCAGCAGCTTGAACTCAGGTACCTACGAGCAGTACTTC
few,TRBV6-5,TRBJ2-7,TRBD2,CASISGGHSYEQYF,TGTGCCAGCATTAGCGGGGGGCACTCCTACGAGCAGTACTTC
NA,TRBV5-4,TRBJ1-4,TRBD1,CASSLGQGREKLFF,TGTGCCAGCAGCCTCGGACAGGGACGTGAAAAACTGTTTTTT
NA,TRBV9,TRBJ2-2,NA,CASSVAGRTNTGELFF,TGTGCCAGCAGCGTGGCGGGACGGACGAACACCGGGGAGCTGTTTTTT
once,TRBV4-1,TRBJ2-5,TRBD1,CASSQEGTGGAETQYF,TGCGCCAGCAGCCAAGAGGGGACAGGGGGCGCGGAGACCCAGTACTTC
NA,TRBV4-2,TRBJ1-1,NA,CASSQVSRRVSEAFF,TGTGCCAGCAGCCAAGTATCCCGGAGGGTTTCGGAAGCTTTCTTT